The 16 T cell receptor beta chains listed next were all sequenced from one sample in a study of response to subunit inactivated influenza vaccine. In TCRdb, the RT-PCR reads were re-called with MiXCR into one record per CDR3 protein. The table lists under 200,000 distinct CDR3 sequences, approximately 12% of them singletons, with approximately 39% in the top ten. The sequencing used CD8+ T cells sorted from PBMCs, collected less than 30 months after vaccination. The receptors come from a man in his fifties or sixties who received an inactivated influenza vaccine.

This clonotype was recorded at least ten times. V and J are TRBV10-3 and TRBJ2-2; TRBD2 matches 11 bases. Trimming took 3 bases from V and 4 from J; bases not matched to a gene: 4. The CDR3 spans 16 residues. In germline, CDR1 is ENHRY, CDR2 SYGVKD. DNA of the CDR3: TGTGCCATCAGTGACCCCGGACTAGCGGGCACCGGGGAGCTGTTTTTT. This sequence encodes CAISDPGLAGTGELFF.

This clonotype appeared many times. This chain uses TRBV29-1 with TRBJ2-7; 8 bases match TRBD2. The J segment lost 5 bases and the V segment lost 1 base, leaving 13 bases of the junction unmatched. The CDR3 length is 16 residues. Germline lookup yields CDR1 SQVTM and CDR2 ANQGSEA. Here the CDR3 DNA reads TGCAGCGTTGAAGGGGGACTAAGCGGGAGTGTCCACGAGCAGTACTTC. Amino acids: CSVEGGLSGSVHEQYF.

This sequence joins TRBV5-6 and TRBJ2-1; no clear D gene. V lost 6 bases and J lost 9, with 13 bases in between. CDR1 is SGHDT and CDR2 is YYEEEE in the germline V gene. The CDR3 has 12 amino acids. For the CDR3, the DNA is TGTGCCAGCAACTCCGACCGGCCTGAGCAGTTCTTC. Translating gives CASNSDRPEQFF. The variable domain in full, completed from reference TRBV5-6 and TRBJ2-1, reads DAGVTQSPTHLIKTRGQQVTLRCSPKSGHDTVSWYQQALGQGPQFIFQYYEEEERQRGNFPDRFSGHQFPNYSSELNVNALLLGDSALYLCASNSDRPEQFFGPGTRLTVL.

In its sample, this clonotype was seen a few times. The rearrangement uses TRBV6-2 or TRBV6-3 and TRBJ2-7; D unresolved. The germline V gene encodes CDR1 MNHEY and CDR2 SVGEGT. The CDR3 covers 12 residues. Trimming stripped 5 bases from V and 7 bases from J, with 12 bases between. The CDR3 nucleotides are TGTGCCAGCAGTCCTAACACGAAAGAGCAGTACTTC. Protein sequence: CASSPNTKEQYF.

In its sample, this clonotype was seen once. V and J are TRBV27 and TRBJ2-3; the D gene is possibly TRBD1 (6 bases). Per germline, CDR1 MNHEY and CDR2 SMNVEV (reference sequence). V was clipped by 6 bases and J by 0 bases, with 13 bases between them. This CDR3 region has 15 residues. CDR3 bases: TGTGCCAGCAGCCTCCGACAGGCAAGCACAGATACGCAGTATTTT. Translated: CASSLRQASTDTQYF.

J is TRBJ2-1 and V is TRBV27; TRBD1 matches at 7 bases. Looked up from germline, CDR1 is MNHEY and CDR2 is SMNVEV (reference sequence). J lost 6 bases, V lost 3 bases, and 8 bases had no gene match. The CDR3 spans 15 residues. CDR3: CASSFVVTGFNEQFF. The CDR3, as DNA: TGTGCCAGCAGTTTTGTAGTGACAGGGTTCAATGAGCAGTTCTTC.

The rearrangement links TRBV13 to TRBJ1-6; D uncertain. This CDR3 spans 17 amino acids. V was trimmed by 4 bases and J by 0 bases, leaving 13 bases between them. Germline V gives CDR1 PRHDT, CDR2 FYEKMQ (reference sequence). DNA for the CDR3: TGTGCCAGCAGCTCCGTCGGGGAGAACTCCTATAATTCACCCCTCCACTTT. This gives the protein CASSSVGENSYNSPLHF.

The chain is built from TRBV4-1 and TRBJ1-1; maybe TRBD1 (5 bases). Per the germline V gene, CDR1 is MGHRA and CDR2 is YSYEKL. The CDR3 has 17 amino acids. The V gene lost 4 bases and the J gene lost 6 bases, with 24 bases spanning the gap. The DNA of the CDR3 is TGCGCCAGCAGCCTCCGGGACTCCATTGGGGTATACGCTGAAGCTTTCTTT. Translation: CASSLRDSIGVYAEAFF.

This clonotype has just a few counts. The chain has TRBV11-2 and TRBJ2-4; D is perhaps TRBD2 (7 bases). The germline V gene encodes CDR1 SGHAT and CDR2 FQNNGV. This CDR3 spans 17 amino acids. V dropped 1 base and J dropped 0 bases, with 13 bases sitting between them. The CDR3 DNA sequence: TGTGCCAGCAGCTTAGTAGGGGAGGGGGTAGCCAAAAACATTCAGTACTTC. Translating it yields CASSLVGEGVAKNIQYF.

As regards this clonotype: A read error may be the cause here, since a much bigger clone is one base away. V usage is TRBV18 and J usage is TRBJ2-1; 11 bases align to TRBD2. The germline V gene encodes CDR1 KGHSH and CDR2 LQKENI. This CDR3 spans 17 amino acids. The V gene end was trimmed by 3 bases and the J gene end by 5 bases; junction bases not matched to a gene: 9. The CDR3 sequence: CASSPSPGTSGHNEQFF. Written as DNA, the CDR3 is TGTGCCAGCTCACCTAGCCCCGGGACTAGCGGCCACAATGAGCAGTTCTTC.

The chain recombines TRBV29-1 with TRBJ2-7; D might be TRBD1 (6 bases). V was trimmed by 1 base and J by 1 base, leaving 11 bases between them. The CDR3 spans 14 residues. Germline CDR1 and CDR2: SQVTM and ANQGSEA. In nucleotides, the CDR3 is TGCAGCGTTGAAGGGGGGCCAACATCCTACGAGCAGTACTTC. This translates into CSVEGGPTSYEQYF.

This chain connects TRBV28 to TRBJ2-3; D gene uncertain. CDR3 length equals 14 residues. V lost 2 bases, J lost 4 bases, and 10 bases lay in between. CDR1 and CDR2 from the germline V gene are MDHEN and SYDVKM. CDR3 nucleotide sequence: TGTGCCAGCAGTTTAGGGGTACGCGCAGATACGCAGTATTTT. As protein: CASSLGVRADTQYF.

This clonotype was observed a few times. This sequence joins TRBV29-1 and TRBJ2-7, with TRBD1 identical over 8 bases. The germline V gene has CDR1 SQVTM and CDR2 ANQGSEA. The CDR3 totals 13 residues. With 4 bases clipped from V and 3 bases from J, the junction kept 5 bases outside the gene matches. CDR3 protein: CSVAAGGFYEQYF. CDR3 in DNA: TGCAGCGTTGCAGCAGGGGGCTTCTACGAGCAGTACTTC.

This clonotype has a single count. Germline and junction disagree at one end, which may indicate a read error. The gene calls are TRBV4-1 and TRBJ2-1, with D tentatively TRBD2 (6 bases). Looked up from germline, CDR1 is MGHRA and CDR2 is YSYEKL. This CDR3 has 14 amino acids. CDR3 loop: CAGSQKVGGIEQFF. DNA for the CDR3: TGCGCCGGCAGCCAAAAAGTTGGAGGGATTGAGCAGTTCTTC.

At least ten counts were recorded for this clonotype. The chain uses TRBV5-1 and TRBJ2-2, with TRBD1 identical over 8 bases. CDR1 is SGHRS and CDR2 is YFSETQ in the germline V gene. The CDR3 totals 15 residues. The trim removed 0 bases at V and 8 bases at J, leaving 6 bases unmatched. The CDR3 sequence is CASSLVARGLGELFF. The CDR3 coding sequence is TGCGCCAGCAGCTTGGTCGCCAGGGGGCTTGGGGAGCTGTTTTTT.

There are a few counts of this clonotype. V and J are TRBV4-3 and TRBJ2-7; 7 bases match TRBD1. The CDR3 extends over 16 amino acids. Germline V gene lookup returns CDR1 LGHNA and CDR2 YSLEER. V lost 0 bases to trimming and J lost 7 bases; unmatched junction nucleotides: 12. The CDR3 DNA is TGCGCCAGCAGCCAAGATCTAGTAGGGGGCCTGGAGGAGCAGTACTTC. Protein sequence: CASSQDLVGGLEEQYF.